The rows below give T cell receptor beta chains drawn from one sample of a study of regulatory T cells in long-lasting Graves disease. TCRdb called the multiplex PCR reads again in MiXCR, with one record for every CDR3 protein. The data contain hundreds of thousands of distinct CDR3 sequences, 21% of them singletons. The specimen was peripheral blood mononuclear cells (PBMCs), collected when the disease was refractory, from a patient treated with antithyroid drugs. The receptors here all came from a female donor with Graves disease. CDR3s include the opening cysteine and the closing phenylalanine or tryptophan. The D gene is left open where the match is weak. Not every row has a clone size; where given, it reads once, few, many or a size class.

V gene,J gene,D gene,clone size,CDR3 protein,CDR3 DNA
TRBV5-8,TRBJ1-2,TRBD1,NA,CASSDRQGINYGYTF,TGTGCCAGCAGCGACCGACAGGGGATTAACTATGGCTACACCTTC
TRBV2,TRBJ2-7,NA,many,CASRPMGDEQYF,TGTGCCAGCAGGCCCATGGGCGACGAGCAGTACTTC
TRBV29-1,TRBJ1-2,TRBD1,many,CSGGLDRVEGYTF,TGCAGCGGTGGCCTGGACAGGGTTGAGGGCTACACCTTC
TRBV2,TRBJ2-2,NA,few,CASSDGGANTGELFF,TGTGCCAGCAGTGACGGTGGGGCGAACACCGGGGAGCTGTTTTTT
TRBV25-1,TRBJ2-6,NA,NA,CASSPLSSGANVLTF,TGTGCCAGCAGTCCCTTGTCCTCTGGGGCCAACGTCCTGACTTTC
TRBV12-3/TRBV12-4,TRBJ1-1,NA,many,CASSKDTNTEAFF,TGTGCCAGCAGTAAAGATACGAACACTGAAGCTTTCTTT
TRBV25-1,TRBJ1-4,NA,NA,CASSEPSGVNEKLFF,TGTGCCAGCAGTGAACCCTCAGGGGTGAATGAAAAACTGTTTTTT
TRBV13,TRBJ2-7,TRBD2,many,CASSSPGLAGHEQYF,TGTGCCAGCAGCTCTCCGGGACTAGCGGGACACGAGCAGTACTTC
TRBV15,TRBJ2-5,TRBD1,many,CATSGRGGEETQYF,TGTGCCACCAGCGGGAGAGGGGGCGAGGAGACCCAGTACTTC
TRBV29-1,TRBJ2-1,TRBD1,NA,CSGGNRGVFNEQFF,TGCAGCGGAGGGAACAGGGGGGTTTTCAATGAGCAGTTCTTC
TRBV6-2/TRBV6-3,TRBJ2-3,NA,NA,CASSNRALRDTQYF,TGTGCCAGCAGTAACAGGGCCCTAAGGGATACGCAGTATTTT
TRBV2,TRBJ1-2,TRBD1,many,CASSGDRDRQSNYGYTF,TGTGCCAGCAGTGGGGACCGGGACAGACAATCAAACTATGGCTACACCTTC
TRBV5-1,TRBJ2-5,TRBD2,NA,CASSQTSGSAGETQYF,TGCGCCAGCAGCCAGACTAGCGGGAGTGCGGGAGAGACCCAGTACTTC
TRBV5-1,TRBJ2-5,TRBD1,NA,CASSLAGQVEETQYF,TGCGCCAGCAGCTTGGCGGGACAGGTGGAAGAGACCCAGTACTTC
TRBV20-1,TRBJ1-5,NA,many,CSAQAATRDQPQHF,TGCAGTGCACAGGCCGCTACCAGGGATCAGCCCCAGCATTTT
TRBV7-9,TRBJ1-2,NA,many,CASSHLGGTYGYTF,TGTGCCAGCAGCCATCTCGGGGGCACCTATGGCTACACCTTC
TRBV2,TRBJ2-7,NA,many,CASSPTLGAYEQYF,TGTGCCAGCAGCCCCACTTTGGGAGCCTACGAGCAGTACTTC
TRBV7-2,TRBJ2-1,TRBD2,NA,CASRPPGLGYNEQFF,TGTGCCAGCAGACCCCCGGGACTAGGGTACAATGAGCAGTTCTTC
TRBV28,TRBJ2-1,TRBD2,NA,CASSFGTSRNEQFF,TGTGCCAGCAGTTTCGGGACTAGCAGGAATGAGCAGTTCTTC
TRBV30,TRBJ2-5,NA,NA,CAWTPEGETQYF,TGTGCCTGGACGCCCGAGGGAGAGACCCAGTACTTC
TRBV7-2,TRBJ1-2,NA,many,CASSLASGNYGYTF,TGTGCCAGCAGCTTAGCGAGTGGGAACTATGGCTACACCTTC
TRBV2,TRBJ1-3,TRBD1,NA,CASRGQGARNTIYF,TGTGCCAGCAGAGGACAGGGGGCAAGAAACACCATATATTTT
TRBV12-3/TRBV12-4,TRBJ1-3,NA,many,CAISTAYSGNTIYF,TGTGCCATCTCTACGGCGTACTCTGGAAACACCATATATTTT
TRBV25-1,TRBJ2-6,NA,few,CASSEYGANVLTF,TGTGCCAGCAGTGAATACGGGGCCAACGTCCTGACTTTC